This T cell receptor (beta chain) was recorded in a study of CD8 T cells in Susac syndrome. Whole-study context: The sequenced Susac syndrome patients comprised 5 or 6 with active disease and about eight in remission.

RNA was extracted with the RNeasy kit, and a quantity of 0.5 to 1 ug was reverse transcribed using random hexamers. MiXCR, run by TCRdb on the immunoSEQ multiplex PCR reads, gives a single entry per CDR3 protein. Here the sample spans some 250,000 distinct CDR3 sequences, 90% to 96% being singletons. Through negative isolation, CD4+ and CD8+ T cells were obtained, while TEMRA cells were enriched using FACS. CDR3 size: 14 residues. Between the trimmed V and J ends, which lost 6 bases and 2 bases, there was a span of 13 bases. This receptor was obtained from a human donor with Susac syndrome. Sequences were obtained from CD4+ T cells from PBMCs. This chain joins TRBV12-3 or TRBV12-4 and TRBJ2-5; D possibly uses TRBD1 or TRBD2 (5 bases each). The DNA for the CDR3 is TGTGCCAGCAGCGGCCGCTGGGGGCAAGAGACCCAGTACTTC. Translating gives CASSGRWGQETQYF.